This TCR beta chain originates from a study of synovial regulatory T cells in juvenile arthritis (dated by TCRdb to about 2015). About the study as a whole: Among sequenced patients, three were therapy-naive, one received methotrexate plus infliximab, roughly six received methotrexate, and one had no treatment information. TCRbeta CDR3 repertoires of blood iaTreg cells, other blood Treg cells and synovial fluid Treg cells from matched patient samples were compared in the study. Effector T cell subsets were also sequenced in the study cohort for comparisons, but only blood and synovial fluid Treg cells are covered by the Treg dataset alone. TCR repertoire comparisons included Treg and Teff subsets from 10 or so JIA patients with active disease.

Beyond this particular receptor, the publication reports: Blood iaTreg cells showed lower TCR diversity than other blood Treg cells, consistent with antigen-driven expansion. iaTreg TCR repertoires were found to be largely private across patients and to partially overlap with synovial Teff and blood CPL repertoires. More CDR3 sequences were shared by synovial Treg cells with iaTreg cells than with other blood Treg cells, and a closer relation was confirmed by Chao-Jaccard similarity.

Preparation of the library involved the immunoSEQ multiplex PCR assay. TCRbeta CDR3 sequencing was performed by Adaptive Biotechnologies. In the authors' own workflow: Repertoire similarity was assessed using the Chao-modified Jaccard index and the median clonotype overlap from 200 random subsamples at equal sample size. Similarity analyses used either productive nucleotide sequences or in silico-translated amino acid sequences. To compare repertoires, the researchers applied hierarchical clustering with single linkage as well as t-SNE, based on Chao-modified Jaccard distances. Repertoire diversity was measured with the Renyi index after sample size normalisation across a range of alpha values. What TCRdb holds here is the immuneACCESS table cut down to in-frame rearrangements. Part of the clones is not present; checked against another copy, under half of the missing clones reflect an unresolved V gene, and the others are unexplained. V, J and clone size derive from that table, while D and trimming were established from the DNA sequence. The sample has just over 1,000 clones on record. 4.4% of the sample goes to the ten largest clones.

In the absence of a count, this clone is rated large (0.1 to 1%) from its frequency. It has no known antigen specificity. iaTreg cells were HLA-DR+ Treg cells, more frequent in NO ID than ID patients at Tend; hypothesised to expand during inflammation. TCR repertoire donors were about 11 juvenile idiopathic arthritis patients with active disease who had not reached inactive disease, 3 polyarticular and 8 oligoarticular. A median age of roughly 12 years (range roughly 2.1-22.9) and a median disease duration of around seven years (range 0.2-19.1) were recorded for the TCR-sequenced patients. Samples for TCR repertoire analysis were collected at two centres in Italy. Peripheral blood mononuclear cells were separated on a Histopaque-1077 density gradient and then cryopreserved in approximately 90% FCS with around 10% DMSO. The CDR3 sequence holds 15 residues, the cysteine and phenylalanine included. Only the protein is on record. CDR1 and CDR2, looked up from the germline V gene, are MDHEN and SYDVKM.

This sequence originates from a donor between 2 and 35 years old with juvenile idiopathic arthritis. Recombination connected TRBV28 to TRBJ1-5; TCRdb picks TRBD1, but there is no DNA to check that call. Sequenced: Treg cells from blood. Sample cell subset or site, as interpreted from the label and publication: HLA-DR+ inflammation-associated blood Treg cells. The CDR3 protein is CASSPGQWSNQPQHF.